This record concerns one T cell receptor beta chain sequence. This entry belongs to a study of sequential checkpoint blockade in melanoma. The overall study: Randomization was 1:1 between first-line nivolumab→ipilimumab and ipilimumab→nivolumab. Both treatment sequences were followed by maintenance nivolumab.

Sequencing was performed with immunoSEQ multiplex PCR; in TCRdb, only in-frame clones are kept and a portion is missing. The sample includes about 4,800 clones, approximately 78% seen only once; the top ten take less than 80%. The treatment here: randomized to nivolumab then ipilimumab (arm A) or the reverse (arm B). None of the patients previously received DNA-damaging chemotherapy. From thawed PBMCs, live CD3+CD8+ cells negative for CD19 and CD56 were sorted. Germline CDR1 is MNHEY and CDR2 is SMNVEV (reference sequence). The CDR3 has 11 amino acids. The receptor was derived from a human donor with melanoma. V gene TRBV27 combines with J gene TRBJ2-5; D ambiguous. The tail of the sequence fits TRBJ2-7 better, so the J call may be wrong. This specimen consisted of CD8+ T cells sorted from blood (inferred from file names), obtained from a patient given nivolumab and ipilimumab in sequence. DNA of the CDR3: TGTGCCAGCAGTTTTACCTACGAGCAGTACTTC. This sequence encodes CASSFTYEQYF.